This record looks at one T cell receptor beta chain sequence and its context. This entry belongs to a study of OX40 agonist ivuxolimab in advanced cancers. About the study: Ivuxolimab, an antibody acting as an agonist of OX40 (CD134), was used to treat patients.

The V gene's germline CDR1 is LGHNA and CDR2 YSLEER. V shed 2 bases and J 8 bases; nucleotides not matched to a gene: 7. This CDR3 region has 15 residues. Enrollment shut out patients with autoimmune disease history or systemic immunosuppression. Only in-frame clones appear in the TCRdb table, and some are missing; sequencing was by immunoSEQ multiplex PCR. The data hold about 26,000 clones, with 85% observed a single time. The sequencing used CD4+ or CD8+ T cells sorted from blood, collected in a trial of the OX40 agonist ivuxolimab. The origin of this receptor is an adult with an advanced solid tumor such as melanoma, head and neck, liver or kidney cancer. The chain is built from TRBV4-3 and TRBJ1-4; 8 bases map to TRBD1. CDR3 sequence: CASSQTGGFNEKLFF. CDR3 DNA: TGCGCCAGCAGCCAAACAGGGGGGTTTAACGAAAAACTGTTTTTT.